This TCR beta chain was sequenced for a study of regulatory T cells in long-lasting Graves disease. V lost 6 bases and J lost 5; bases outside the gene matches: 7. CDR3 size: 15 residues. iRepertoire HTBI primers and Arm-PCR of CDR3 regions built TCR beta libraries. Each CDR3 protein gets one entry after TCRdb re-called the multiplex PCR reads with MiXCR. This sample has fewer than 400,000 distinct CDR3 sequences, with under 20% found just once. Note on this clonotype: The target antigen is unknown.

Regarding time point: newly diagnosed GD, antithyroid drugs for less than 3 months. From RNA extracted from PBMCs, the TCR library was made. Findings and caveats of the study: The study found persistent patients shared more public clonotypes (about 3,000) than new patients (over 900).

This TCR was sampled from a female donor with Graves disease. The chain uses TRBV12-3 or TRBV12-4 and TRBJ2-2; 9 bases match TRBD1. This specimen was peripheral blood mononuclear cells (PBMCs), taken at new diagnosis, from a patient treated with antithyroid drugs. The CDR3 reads CASSQTGGRTGELFF. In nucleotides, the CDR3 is TGTGCCAGCAGCCAAACAGGGGGCCGAACCGGGGAGCTGTTTTTT.